Included here is one T cell receptor beta chain sequence, with context. The sample comes from a study of blood T cell repertoires in COVID-19. Overall study context: Both acute and convalescent COVID-19 samples were obtained from the United States, Italy and Spain. The cDNA or gDNA used as material had been derived from T cells, B-cell-depleted T cells, or PBMCs.

Authors' methods: Reference gene primer amplification gave estimated nucleated cell counts. The assay was immunoSEQ multiplex PCR, and TCRdb's table has in-frame clones only and misses some. Clone size and V and J calls were adopted from that table, with D and trimming inferred from the DNA. Of roughly 100,000 clones listed, 70% to 80% were seen once; the top ten hold about 9.3%. Germline CDR1 reads MDHEN; CDR2 reads SYDVKM. This CDR3 spans 19 amino acids. Trimming removed 5 bases from V and 7 bases from J; junction bases left unmatched: 14. Sequenced: peripheral blood. The receptor was isolated from a man aged 60-69 years with active or convalescent COVID-19. The gene calls are TRBV28 and TRBJ2-2; 15 bases fit TRBD2. For the CDR3, the DNA is TGTGCCAGCAGTCTATTCCGGGGGACTAGCGGGAGGAGGGACGGGGAGCTGTTTTTT. It yields the protein CASSLFRGTSGRRDGELFF.